The 30 T cell receptor beta chains below all came from one sample that was sequenced in a study of T cell clusters in autoimmune cytopenias. Approximately 40,000 genome equivalents of blood DNA were amplified for TRB. TRB rearrangements were amplified by touch-down multiplex PCR with mixed TRB-A/B primers. TCRdb re-called the multiplex PCR reads; every CDR3 protein appears as one record, without DNA. This sample contains around 11,000 distinct CDR3 sequences. These same data were also listed under a study on T cell repertoires in aging, cancer and after chemotherapy.

Specimen: peripheral blood. The source is a human donor in good health.

The chain uses TRBV19 and TRBJ1-5. From germline, CDR1 is LNHDA and CDR2 SQIVND (reference sequence). The CDR3 has 13 residues. CDR3 sequence: CASSIRPDQPQHF.

The V and J genes are TRBV5-5 and TRBJ1-1; as DNA is missing, the TRBD1 call by TCRdb cannot be tested. Per germline, CDR1 SGHKS and CDR2 YYEKEE (reference sequence). This CDR3 contains 14 residues. CDR3 region: CASSRGADLAEAFF.

This rearrangement joins TRBV5-4 to TRBJ1-1; the TCRdb D gene call, TRBD1, has no DNA to confirm it. Germline CDR1 reads SGHNT; CDR2 reads YYREEE (reference sequence). This CDR3 contains 16 residues. This chain's CDR3 is CASSPQPDRLNTEAFF.

The chain joins TRBV5-6 to TRBJ1-1. The CDR3 has 13 amino acids. Germline V lookup: CDR1 SGHDT, CDR2 YYEEEE. CDR3: CASSSGRGTEAFF.

V gene TRBV5-6 combines with J gene TRBJ2-2; lacking DNA, the TRBD1 call made by TCRdb goes unchecked. CDR3 length: 15 amino acids. Germline V gene sequence: CDR1 SGHDT, CDR2 YYEEEE. CDR3 region: CASSLLDRNTGELFF. Combining the CDR3 with reference TRBV5-6 and TRBJ2-2 gives the whole variable domain DAGVTQSPTHLIKTRGQQVTLRCSPKSGHDTVSWYQQALGQGPQFIFQYYEEEERQRGNFPDRFSGHQFPNYSSELNVNALLLGDSALYLCASSLLDRNTGELFFGEGSRLTVL.

This chain uses TRBV6-1 with TRBJ2-7. Germline V gene sequence: CDR1 MNHNS, CDR2 SASEGT. The CDR3 covers 13 residues. CDR3: CASSEALTYEQYF.

In terms of frequency, this clonotype is medium-sized. The chain employs TRBV27 and TRBJ2-2. The germline CDR1 and CDR2 sequences are MNHEY and SMNVEV (reference sequence). CDR3 length: 12 residues. CDR3 sequence reads: CASSLFGGELFF.

The chain couples TRBV6-1 to TRBJ2-2; TCRdb outputs TRBD1, but without DNA this stays unchecked. The CDR3 runs to 20 residues. CDR1 and CDR2 (germline): MNHNS, SASEGT. The CDR3 protein is CASSEAFGTMIPANTGELFF.

V gene TRBV4-3 combines with J gene TRBJ2-6; lacking DNA, the TRBD1 call made by TCRdb goes unchecked. The CDR3 is 17 residues long. Germline V lookup: CDR1 LGHNA, CDR2 YSLEER. The chain's CDR3 is CASSQTAGGSGANVLTF.

The rearrangement uses TRBV6-2 or TRBV6-3 and TRBJ2-7; TCRdb's assignment of TRBD2 cannot be checked, as there is no DNA. The germline V gene has CDR1 MNHEY and CDR2 SVGEGT. This CDR3 is 17 amino acids long. The CDR3 loop reads CASSFASSGGYFGEQYF.

The chain has TRBV5-1 and TRBJ1-2; TCRdb outputs TRBD1, but without DNA this stays unchecked. The CDR3 runs 14 residues. Germline-derived CDR1 and CDR2 are SGHRS and YFSETQ. CDR3 region: CASSMDRVEFGYTF.

The genes are TRBV27 and TRBJ2-7; the D call of TRBD1 rests on TCRdb alone, since no DNA is present to check it. The CDR3 is 14 residues long. Germline CDR1 MNHEY, CDR2 SMNVEV (reference sequence). The CDR3 loop is CASSKRGGLDEQYF.

The chain couples TRBV5-6 to TRBJ1-5; TCRdb picks TRBD1, but there is no DNA to check that call. The germline V gene has CDR1 SGHDT and CDR2 YYEEEE. This CDR3 spans 15 amino acids. The CDR3 loop is CASSLAGGPNQPQHF. The entire variable domain, with the rest obtained from reference TRBV5-6 and TRBJ1-5, is as follows: DAGVTQSPTHLIKTRGQQVTLRCSPKSGHDTVSWYQQALGQGPQFIFQYYEEEERQRGNFPDRFSGHQFPNYSSELNVNALLLGDSALYLCASSLAGGPNQPQHFGDGTRLSIL.

This rearrangement joins TRBV7-2 to TRBJ2-1; TCRdb returns TRBD1, unconfirmable since there is no DNA. This CDR3 is built from 14 residues. Germline V gene data show CDR1 as SGHTA and CDR2 as FQGNSA. The CDR3 reads CASSSQGAGGEQFF.

The chain recombines TRBV20-1 with TRBJ2-6; TCRdb's D call, TRBD2, is unchecked because there is no DNA. CDR1 is DFQATT and CDR2 is SNEGSKA in the germline V gene (reference sequence). The CDR3 sequence is 15 residues long. CDR3 sequence reads: CSARSGGAGANVLTF.

The V and J genes are TRBV6-2 or TRBV6-3 and TRBJ2-3; the TCRdb D gene call, TRBD2, has no DNA to confirm it. From germline, CDR1 is MNHEY and CDR2 SVGEGT. The CDR3 totals 15 residues. CDR3 in amino acids: CASSWGGPRTDTQYF.

CDR3 amino acids: CSARSPGRLSTDTQYF. This chain joins TRBV20-1 and TRBJ2-3; the TRBD1 assignment by TCRdb is unverifiable without DNA. CDR1 DFQATT and CDR2 SNEGSKA come from the germline V gene (reference sequence). This CDR3 has 16 residues.

This clonotype registers medium-sized by frequency. This chain links TRBV6-5 with TRBJ1-2; the TCRdb D gene call, TRBD1, has no DNA to confirm it. Germline CDR1 MNHEY, CDR2 SVGAGI. The CDR3 contains 14 residues. This CDR3 reads CASSYGGTDYGYTF.

This clonotype is classed as medium-sized (0.01 to 0.1%) by frequency. The chain joins TRBV30 to TRBJ1-3. There are 11 residues in the CDR3. Germline V gives CDR1 GTSNPN, CDR2 SVGIG (reference sequence). The CDR3 loop is CAWSVVNTIYF.

This clonotype is deemed medium-sized (0.01 to 0.1%) by its frequency. The chain links TRBV18 to TRBJ2-2; TCRdb indicates TRBD2, and absent DNA this call remains unverified. Per germline, CDR1 KGHSH and CDR2 LQKENI. The CDR3 spans 14 residues. CDR3 sequence: CASSQSGTNGELFF.

Judged by frequency, this clonotype is medium-sized. This chain uses TRBV15 with TRBJ1-4. Germline CDR1 reads LNHNV; CDR2 reads YYDKDF (reference sequence). This CDR3 is built from 13 residues. The CDR3: CATSRDSSEKLFF.

The chain combines TRBV7-9 with TRBJ2-5; TCRdb indicates TRBD2, and absent DNA this call remains unverified. Per the germline V gene, CDR1 is SEHNR and CDR2 is FQNEAQ (reference sequence). The CDR3 length is 15 residues. Here the CDR3 reads CASNRRASGKETQYF.

V gene TRBV20-1 combines with J gene TRBJ2-2. The CDR3 is 13 residues long. In germline, CDR1 is DFQATT, CDR2 SNEGSKA (reference sequence). The CDR3 is CSARETNTGELFF.

The chain recombines TRBV5-4 with TRBJ1-2; TCRdb proposes TRBD1, but this gene call is untestable without DNA. The CDR3 has 14 amino acids. The germline V gene encodes CDR1 SGHNT and CDR2 YYREEE (reference sequence). CDR3 sequence reads: CASSRWGGGLGYTF.

The chain couples TRBV18 to TRBJ2-6; as DNA is missing, the TRBD1 call by TCRdb cannot be tested. This CDR3 spans 20 amino acids. Germline CDR1 is KGHSH and CDR2 is LQKENI. The CDR3 is CASSPSGTGQWRPGANVLTF. Combining the CDR3 with reference TRBV18 and TRBJ2-6 gives the whole variable domain NAGVMQNPRHLVRRRGQEARLRCSPMKGHSHVYWYRQLPEEGLKFMVYLQKENIIDESGMPKERFSAEFPKEGPSILRIQQVVRGDSAAYFCASSPSGTGQWRPGANVLTFGAGSRLTVL.

The CDR3 protein is CSARDRPSGDEQYF. The chain combines TRBV20-1 with TRBJ2-7; TCRdb's D gene call, TRBD2, goes unchecked for lack of DNA. The CDR3 loop spans 14 amino acids. Germline CDR1 reads DFQATT; CDR2 reads SNEGSKA (reference sequence).

This chain links TRBV15 with TRBJ1-1; the D call from TCRdb, TRBD1, cannot be confirmed without DNA. Germline CDR1 and CDR2: LNHNV and YYDKDF (reference sequence). This CDR3 has 15 amino acids. CDR3 loop: CATSRDGGRGTEAFF.

The chain recombines TRBV4-3 with TRBJ2-2. CDR1 is LGHNA, CDR2 YSLEER, per germline. The CDR3 length is 15 residues. The CDR3 sequence: CASRVSTTNTGELFF.

The chain combines TRBV6-6 with TRBJ2-1; TCRdb returns TRBD1, unconfirmable since there is no DNA. The CDR3 is 13 residues long. Germline assignment: CDR1 MNHNY and CDR2 SVGAGI (reference sequence). CDR3 amino acids: CASSHRGPNEQFF.

This clonotype counts as medium-sized (0.01 to 0.1%) by frequency. The chain combines TRBV15 with TRBJ2-2; TCRdb lists TRBD2, though no DNA is available to test this call. The germline V gene encodes CDR1 LNHNV and CDR2 YYDKDF (reference sequence). The CDR3 contains 16 residues. This CDR3 is CATSRASGANTGELFF. Complete variable domain (other parts from reference TRBV15 and TRBJ2-2): DAMVIQNPRYQVTQFGKPVTLSCSQTLNHNVMYWYQQKSSQAPKLLFHYYDKDFNNEADTPDNFQSRRPNTSFCFLDIRSPGLGDTAMYLCATSRASGANTGELFFGEGSRLTVL.